The entry below gives a single T cell receptor beta chain sequence along with its context. This specimen comes from a study of T cells after yellow fever vaccination. The CDR3 runs to 14 residues. The germline CDR1 and CDR2 sequences are MNHEY and SMNVEV (reference sequence). V lost 7 bases and J 0 bases, leaving 9 bases between the germline ends. Production of TCR cDNA was by 5'RACE template switching, which also added a universal primer site and UMIs. Using its own MiXCR run on the 5' RACE reads, TCRdb lists one record per CDR3 protein. The data contain nearly 550,000 distinct CDR3 sequences, 15% to 20% of them singletons.

The TCR originated in a man under 40 who received the YFV17D yellow fever vaccine. Material: PBMCs, obtained 15 days after the yellow fever booster vaccination. The chain has TRBV27 and TRBJ1-4, with D perhaps matching TRBD1 (5 bases). CDR3: CASISDTTNEKLFF. The CDR3 DNA follows: TGTGCCAGCATATCGGACACAACTAATGAAAAACTGTTTTTT.